This TCR beta chain was profiled in a study of cytomegalovirus exposure and HLA in healthy donors. Findings and limits, study-wide: The classifier reportedly diagnosed cytomegalovirus status with high specificity and sensitivity. Relative to equally common others, HLA-associated TCR beta chains showed greater clonal expansion in a later analysis. As was reported, the HLA-A and HLA-B alleles of most subjects were accurately predicted from TCR beta sequences. Investigators reported 150 to 200 TCR beta chains as tied to cytomegalovirus.

In the case of this clone: Its antigen is not identified.

Germline CDR1 is SGDLS and CDR2 is YYNGEE. Trimming shortened V by 3 bases and J by 4 bases, and 13 bases separated the two germline ends. This CDR3 spans 15 amino acids. Primers for the PCR totalled 60 Vbeta and 13 Jbeta. Sequenced by immunoSEQ multiplex PCR; TCRdb stores in-frame clones only, minus some. The data contain about 94,000 clones, over 65% of them singletons. This TCR came from a human donor in good health. The sample comprised PBMCs. The chain carries TRBV9 and TRBJ2-2; perhaps TRBD2 as D (6 bases). CDR3 nucleotide sequence: TGTGCCAGCAGCGACCCACTAGCTACCACCGGGGAGCTGTTTTTT. Translated, it gives CASSDPLATTGELFF.